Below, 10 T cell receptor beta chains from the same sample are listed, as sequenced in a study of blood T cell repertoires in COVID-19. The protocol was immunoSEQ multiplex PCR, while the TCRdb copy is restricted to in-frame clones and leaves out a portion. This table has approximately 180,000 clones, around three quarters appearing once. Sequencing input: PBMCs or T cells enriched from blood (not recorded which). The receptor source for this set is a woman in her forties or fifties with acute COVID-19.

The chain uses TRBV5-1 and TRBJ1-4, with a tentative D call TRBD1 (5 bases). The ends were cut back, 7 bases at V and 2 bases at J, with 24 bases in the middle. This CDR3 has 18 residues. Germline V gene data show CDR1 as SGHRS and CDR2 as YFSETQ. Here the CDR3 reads CASADSHPRERTNEKLFF. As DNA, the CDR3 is TGCGCCAGCGCCGATTCCCACCCCAGGGAAAGGACTAATGAAAAACTGTTTTTT.

In DNA form, the CDR3 reads TGCGCCAGCAGCTTGGCCCCAGGGGCCTTATACGAGCAGTACGTC. Its protein is CASSLAPGALYEQYV. The chain couples TRBV5-1 to TRBJ2-7, with D possibly being TRBD1 (6 bases). Germline lookup yields CDR1 SGHRS and CDR2 YFSETQ. CDR3 length: 15 residues. The germline V and J ends were trimmed by 0 bases and 4 bases, with 14 bases remaining between them.

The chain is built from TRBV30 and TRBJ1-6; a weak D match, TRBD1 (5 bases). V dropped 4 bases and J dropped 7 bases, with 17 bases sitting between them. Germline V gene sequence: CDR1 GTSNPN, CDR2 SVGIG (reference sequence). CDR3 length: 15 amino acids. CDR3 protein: CAWTAVTVSNSPLHF. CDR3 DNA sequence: TGTGCCTGGACCGCCGTGACAGTTTCAAATTCACCCCTCCACTTT.

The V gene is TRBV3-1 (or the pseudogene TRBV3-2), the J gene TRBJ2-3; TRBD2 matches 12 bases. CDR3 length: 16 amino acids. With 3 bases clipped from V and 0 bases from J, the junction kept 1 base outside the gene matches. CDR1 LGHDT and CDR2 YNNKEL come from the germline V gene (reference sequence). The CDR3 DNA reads TGTGCCAGCAGCCAGACTAGCGGGAGTAGCACAGATACGCAGTATTTT. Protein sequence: CASSQTSGSSTDTQYF.

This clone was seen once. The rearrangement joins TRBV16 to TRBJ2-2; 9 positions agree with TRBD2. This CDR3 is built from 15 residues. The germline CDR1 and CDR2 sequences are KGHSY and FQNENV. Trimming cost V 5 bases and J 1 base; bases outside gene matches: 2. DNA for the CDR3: TGTGCCAGCAGCACGACTAGCGGGAACACCGGGGAGCTGTTTTTT. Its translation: CASSTTSGNTGELFF.

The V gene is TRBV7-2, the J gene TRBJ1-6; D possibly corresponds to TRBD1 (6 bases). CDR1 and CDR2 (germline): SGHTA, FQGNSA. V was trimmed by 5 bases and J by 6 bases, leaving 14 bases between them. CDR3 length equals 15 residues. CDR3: CASSPAGDGNSPLHF. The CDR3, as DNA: TGTGCCAGCAGCCCCGCAGGGGATGGTAATTCACCCCTCCACTTT.

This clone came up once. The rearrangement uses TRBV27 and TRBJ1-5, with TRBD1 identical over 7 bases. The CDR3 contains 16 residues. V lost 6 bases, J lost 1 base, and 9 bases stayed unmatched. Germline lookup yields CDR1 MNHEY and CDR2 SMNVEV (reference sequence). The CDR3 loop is CASRITGAVSNQPQHF. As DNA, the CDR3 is TGTGCCAGCAGAATTACAGGGGCGGTGAGCAATCAGCCCCAGCATTTT.

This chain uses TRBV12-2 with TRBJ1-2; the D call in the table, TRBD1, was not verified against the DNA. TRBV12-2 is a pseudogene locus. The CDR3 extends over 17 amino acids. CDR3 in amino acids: CASRSTPGQNSNYGYTF. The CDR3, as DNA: TGTGCAAGTCGCTCAACACCCGGACAGAACTCTAACTATGGCTACACCTTC.

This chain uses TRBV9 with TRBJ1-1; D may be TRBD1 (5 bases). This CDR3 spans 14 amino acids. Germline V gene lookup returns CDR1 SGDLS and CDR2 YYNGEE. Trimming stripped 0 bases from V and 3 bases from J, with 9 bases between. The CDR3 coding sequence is TGTGCCAGCAGCGTAGTCGGGGGGGACACTGAAGCTTTCTTT. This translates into CASSVVGGDTEAFF.

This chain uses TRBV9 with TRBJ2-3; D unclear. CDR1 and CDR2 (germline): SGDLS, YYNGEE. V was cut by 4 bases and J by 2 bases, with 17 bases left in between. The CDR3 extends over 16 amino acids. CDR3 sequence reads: CASSPRQTLNTDTQYF. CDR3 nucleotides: TGTGCCAGCAGCCCCCGACAAACTCTTAACACAGATACGCAGTATTTT.